This TCR beta chain was captured by sequencing in a study of shared clonotypes between healthy human individuals. Some clones are missing from TCRdb's copy, which holds only in-frame ones; the method was immunoSEQ multiplex PCR. The sample consists of 2 million to 2.5 million clones, about 92% of them appearing once. CDR3 length equals 15 residues. V was shortened by 2 bases and J by 1 base, with 12 bases between the two germline ends. Looked up from germline, CDR1 is MNHEY and CDR2 is SVGAGI. The chain combines TRBV6-5 with TRBJ2-7, with D maybe TRBD2 (5 bases). This receptor was identified in a man younger than 35 in good health. Some clones in this sample may be carry-over from other donors' samples. The sample comprised naive CD4+ T cells from PBMCs. Noted subset: CD45RA+ positively selected. Here the CDR3 reads CASSYGSSPSYEQYF. Here the CDR3 DNA reads TGTGCCAGCAGTTACGGGAGTTCCCCTTCCTACGAGCAGTACTTC.